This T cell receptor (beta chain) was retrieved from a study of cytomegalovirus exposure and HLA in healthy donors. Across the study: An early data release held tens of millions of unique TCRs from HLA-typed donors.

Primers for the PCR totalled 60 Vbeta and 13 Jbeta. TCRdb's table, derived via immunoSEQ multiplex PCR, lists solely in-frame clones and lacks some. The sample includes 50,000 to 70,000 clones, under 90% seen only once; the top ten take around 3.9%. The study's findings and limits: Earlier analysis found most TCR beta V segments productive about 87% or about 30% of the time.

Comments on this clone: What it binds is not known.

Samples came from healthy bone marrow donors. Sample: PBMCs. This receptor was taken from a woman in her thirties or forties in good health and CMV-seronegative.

The CDR3 here is CASSSFSGNNEQFF. The CDR3 nucleotides are TGTGCCAGCAGCTCCTTTAGCGGGAACAATGAGCAGTTCTTC. The chain joins TRBV5-5 to TRBJ2-1, with 8 bases aligning to TRBD2. V dropped 3 bases and J dropped 5; count of bases not matched to a gene: 4. The CDR3 totals 14 residues. Germline V CDR1 and CDR2: SGHKS, YYEKEE (reference sequence).